Listed here are 19 T cell receptor beta chains from one sample, sequenced in a study of radiation and T cells in renal cell carcinoma. The repertoire was sequenced with immunoSEQ multiplex PCR; TCRdb's copy has only in-frame clones and lacks some. The table has around 130,000 clones, 88% seen once. Time point defined: blood 2 weeks post-SBRT. Treatment here: 15 Gy SBRT to primary tumor, nephrectomy 4 weeks later. The material sequenced was blood, taken from a patient whose treatment included radiotherapy and nephrectomy. The source of these receptors is a woman between 65 and 79 years old with renal cell carcinoma.

Of note for this clone: Other DNA sequences in the same sample also yield this CDR3. The V and J genes are TRBV5-1 and TRBJ1-2; no reliable D call. This CDR3 is 13 amino acids long. The germline V and J ends were trimmed by 0 bases and 1 base, with 4 bases remaining between them. Germline values: CDR1 SGHRS, CDR2 YFSETQ. CDR3 region: CASSLEVNYGYTF. The CDR3 nucleotides read TGCGCCAGCAGCTTGGAGGTTAACTATGGCTACACCTTC.

This clone was counted once. The V gene is TRBV30, the J gene TRBJ1-1, with D perhaps TRBD1 (5 bases). Germline values: CDR1 GTSNPN, CDR2 SVGIG (reference sequence). This CDR3 is 13 amino acids long. Trimming shortened V by 3 bases and J by 4 bases, and 12 bases separated the two germline ends. CDR3 residues: CAWRTGGGTEAFF. The CDR3 DNA is TGTGCCTGGAGAACGGGGGGGGGCACTGAAGCTTTCTTT.

This CDR3 is CASTRQRNTEAFF. Written as DNA, the CDR3 is TGTGCCAGCACCCGACAGAGGAACACTGAAGCTTTCTTT. The chain has TRBV6-6 and TRBJ1-1; D possibly corresponds to TRBD1 (5 bases). CDR1 is MNHNY, CDR2 SVGAGI, per germline (reference sequence). This CDR3 region has 13 residues. The ends were cut back, 7 bases at V and 1 base at J, with 10 bases in the middle.

The V gene is TRBV29-1, the J gene TRBJ2-5, with D perhaps matching TRBD2 (5 bases). The closer fit of TRBJ2-7 to the DNA end suggests the J call may be wrong. Germline CDR1 reads SQVTM; CDR2 reads ANQGSEA. This CDR3 is built from 11 residues. CDR3 region: CSVDAGYEQYF. Written as DNA, the CDR3 is TGCAGCGTTGATGCGGGCTACGAGCAGTACTTC.

This clone was observed a single time. The chain couples TRBV9 to TRBJ1-6; TRBD1 matches 8 bases. Looked up from germline, CDR1 is SGDLS and CDR2 is YYNGEE. The trim removed 1 base at V and 6 bases at J, leaving 0 bases unmatched. The CDR3 is 14 amino acids. The CDR3 nucleotides read TGTGCCAGCAGCGTACAGGGGGCTAATTCACCCCTCCACTTT. Translating gives CASSVQGANSPLHF.

For this clone: Mismatch with germline at one junction end may stem from a read error. The chain recombines TRBV7-7 with TRBJ2-7; 13 positions match TRBD2. CDR1 is SSHAT and CDR2 is FNYEAQ in the germline V gene (reference sequence). CDR3 length: 19 amino acids. The CDR3 DNA follows: TGTGCTAGCAGCATACCGGGACTAGCGGGGCATACTCTCTCCTACGAGCAGTACTTC. It encodes CASSIPGLAGHTLSYEQYF.

This clone occurred a few times. This rearrangement joins TRBV7-9 to TRBJ1-6; 9 bases agree with TRBD1. The CDR3 has 18 residues. The germline gives CDR1 SEHNR, CDR2 FQNEAQ (reference sequence). V was pared by 1 base and J by 5 bases, with 9 bases of the junction left unmatched. CDR3 amino acids: CASSLVAGQGMNNSPLHF. The CDR3 DNA reads as TGTGCCAGCAGCTTAGTGGCGGGACAGGGAATGAATAATTCACCCCTCCACTTT.

The table lists this clone with a few counts. The chain combines TRBV18 with TRBJ1-2, with unresolved D. The ends were cut back, 2 bases at V and 3 bases at J, with 10 bases in the middle. There are 14 residues in the CDR3. CDR1 and CDR2 (germline): KGHSH, LQKENI. The CDR3 region is CASSPWSADYGYTF. The CDR3 coding sequence is TGTGCCAGCTCACCATGGAGCGCAGACTATGGCTACACCTTC.

The rearrangement uses TRBV29-1 and TRBJ2-7; a weak D match, TRBD1 (5 bases). The CDR3 contains 11 residues. Germline CDR1 reads SQVTM; CDR2 reads ANQGSEA. Trimming removed 6 bases at V and 3 bases at J, with 9 bases between. CDR3 protein: CSVGAFYEQYF. In DNA, the CDR3 is TGCAGCGTAGGGGCGTTCTACGAGCAGTACTTC.

The V gene is TRBV9, the J gene TRBJ1-1; tentative D call: TRBD1 (5 bases). Trimming shortened V by 4 bases and J by 6 bases, and 13 bases separated the two germline ends. This CDR3 has 13 residues. CDR1 and CDR2 (germline): SGDLS, YYNGEE. The CDR3 DNA reads as TGTGCCAGCAGCCCCCGGGGGACCGCTGAAGCTTTCTTT. Its translation is CASSPRGTAEAFF.

V and J are TRBV5-1 and TRBJ2-5; TRBD2 aligns across 9 bases. The ends lost 2 bases at V and 5 bases at J; junction bases unmatched: 7. Germline V CDR1 and CDR2: SGHRS, YFSETQ. This CDR3 spans 15 amino acids. CDR3 loop: CASSFGGGASETQYF. The CDR3 coding sequence is TGCGCCAGCAGCTTCGGCGGGGGGGCCTCTGAGACCCAGTACTTC. Full variable domain (outside the CDR3, taken from reference TRBV5-1 and TRBJ2-5): KAGVTQTPRYLIKTRGQQVTLSCSPISGHRSVSWYQQTPGQGLQFLFEYFSETQRNKGNFPGRFSGRQFSNSRSEMNVSTLELGDSALYLCASSFGGGASETQYFGPGTRLLVL.

The gene calls are TRBV7-2 and TRBJ1-3; possible D gene TRBD1, 6 bases. This CDR3 is built from 18 residues. With 0 bases removed from V and 0 bases from J, the gap between germline ends came to 15 bases. Germline assignment: CDR1 SGHTA and CDR2 FQGNSA. The CDR3 sequence: CASSLAGGLRSSGNTIYF. The DNA of the CDR3 is TGTGCCAGCAGCTTAGCAGGGGGACTTCGGTCCTCTGGAAACACCATATATTTT.

This chain joins TRBV25-1 and TRBJ2-5, with TRBD1 matching over 9 bases. Germline-derived CDR1 and CDR2 are MGHDK and SYGVNS. Trimming took 8 bases from V and 2 from J; bases not matched to a gene: 6. The CDR3 contains 14 residues. CDR3 in amino acids: CASALTGGQETQYF. For the CDR3, the DNA is TGTGCCAGCGCCCTGACAGGGGGGCAAGAGACCCAGTACTTC.

The chain has TRBV5-1 and TRBJ1-1, with TRBD1 matching 8 bases. CDR3 length: 12 amino acids. J lost 10 bases, V lost 4 bases, and 6 bases had no gene match. CDR1 is SGHRS and CDR2 is YFSETQ in the germline V gene. CDR3 in amino acids: CASSEQGVAAFF. In DNA form, the CDR3 reads TGCGCCAGCAGCGAACAGGGGGTTGCAGCTTTCTTT.

V gene TRBV2 combines with J gene TRBJ2-3; TRBD2 aligns across 8 bases. This CDR3 has 16 residues. Germline CDR1 and CDR2: SNHLY and FYNNEI. Unmatched junction bases numbered 6, after V lost 4 bases and J lost 0 bases. The CDR3 DNA reads as TGTGCCAGCAGTGGGGGCGGACTAGCTAGCACAGATACGCAGTATTTT. Translation gives CASSGGGLASTDTQYF.

The J gene is TRBJ1-6, the V gene TRBV11-2, with D possibly matching TRBD1 (6 bases). The germline V and J ends were trimmed by 4 bases and 5 bases, with 12 bases remaining between them. The CDR3 runs 15 residues. The germline CDR1 and CDR2 sequences are SGHAT and FQNNGV. CDR3 sequence (DNA): TGTGCCAGCAGCTACGGGACACGGAATAATTCACCCCTCCACTTT. Translating it yields CASSYGTRNNSPLHF.

This clone has a handful of counts. This rearrangement joins TRBV19 to TRBJ2-1; TRBD1 matches 8 bases. This CDR3 is 17 amino acids long. V was clipped by 7 bases and J by 2 bases; unmatched bases: 13. The germline V gene has CDR1 LNHDA and CDR2 SQIVND (reference sequence). The CDR3 here is CASMETGAPVAYNEQFF. The CDR3 DNA reads TGTGCCAGTATGGAGACAGGGGCCCCGGTCGCCTACAATGAGCAGTTCTTC.

The J gene is TRBJ1-6, the V gene TRBV7-9, with D unresolved. The CDR3 is 13 residues long. Germline values: CDR1 SEHNR, CDR2 FQNEAQ (reference sequence). V was shortened by 6 bases and J by 7 bases, with 10 bases between the two germline ends. CDR3 sequence: CASSGQPNSPLHF. CDR3 sequence (DNA): TGTGCCAGCAGTGGTCAACCCAATTCACCCCTCCACTTT.

The chain combines TRBV11-2 with TRBJ1-2; D perhaps matches TRBD1 (5 bases). The CDR3 spans 14 residues. V was pared by 2 bases and J by 8 bases, with 15 bases between. In germline, CDR1 is SGHAT, CDR2 FQNNGV. The CDR3 DNA sequence: TGTGCCAGCAGCTTAAACCCGGGGACTACCGGCTACACCTTC. This encodes CASSLNPGTTGYTF.